This TCR beta chain was documented in a study of Graves' ophthalmopathy and Graves' hyperthyroidism. In its sample, this clonotype was seen many times. RNA transcripts yielded amplified TCR beta CDR3 regions. First-round RT-PCR employed HTBI primers, with a second-round multiplex PCR after it. TCRdb re-called the multiplex PCR reads through MiXCR, storing one row per CDR3 protein. The sample includes about 1.2 million distinct CDR3 sequences, roughly two fifths of them seen just once. Ages of hyperthyroidism patients ran from 18 to 65, and their diagnoses were new, under 2 months' duration. Other autoimmune diseases, uncontrolled infections, pregnancy or lactation led to the exclusion of patients. Diagnosis was based on clinical symptoms, serum thyroxine, TRAb, thyroid ultrasound and orbital computed tomography. Sequencing used peripheral blood or thyroid tissue (not recorded which). The receptor was isolated from an adult man with Graves' hyperthyroidism.

The CDR3 DNA reads TGTGCCAGCAGCCTTAGCGGGAGGGCCCTCGAGCAGTACTTC. It specifies CASSLSGRALEQYF. The chain couples TRBV7-9 to TRBJ2-7, with 11 bases matching TRBD2. The CDR3 loop spans 14 amino acids. The J segment lost 6 bases and the V segment lost 5 bases, leaving 6 bases of the junction unmatched. Germline lookup yields CDR1 SEHNR and CDR2 FQNEAQ (reference sequence).